Listed here are 13 T cell receptor beta chains from one sample, sequenced in a study of post-analysis software for immune sequencing data. These receptors have no identified antigens. Libraries were made from TCR beta cDNA, and they carried unique molecular identifiers. MiXCR, run by TCRdb on the PCR reads, gives a single entry per CDR3 protein. Altogether about 770,000 distinct CDR3 sequences are present, around 42% being singletons, with the ten largest covering roughly 4.9%. Whole-study findings and limits: When patients were compared with controls, about five TRBV segments were more frequent, TRBV5-6, TRBV5-1 and TRBV20-1 among them.

Sequenced input: blood. The source of these receptors is a girl under 18 with multiple sclerosis.

The gene calls are TRBV7-9 and TRBJ1-3; a weak D match, TRBD1 (5 bases). CDR3 length: 17 residues. The V and J ends lost 4 bases and 0 bases respectively, with 16 bases between them. From germline, CDR1 is SEHNR and CDR2 FQNEAQ (reference sequence). The CDR3 DNA reads TGTGCCAGCAGCTCGAGCCGGGACGGCGTCTCTGGAAACACCATATATTTT. Its translation: CASSSSRDGVSGNTIYF. The whole variable domain, remainder taken from reference TRBV7-9 and TRBJ1-3, is DTGVSQNPRHKITKRGQNVTFRCDPISEHNRLYWYRQTLGQGPEFLTYFQNEAQLEKSRLLSDRFSAERPKGSFSTLEIQRTEQGDSAMYLCASSSSRDGVSGNTIYFGEGSWLTVV.

The chain combines TRBV18 with TRBJ2-7; a weak D match, TRBD2 (6 bases). V gave up 2 bases and J gave up 6 bases, with 14 bases separating them. This CDR3 has 14 amino acids. Germline assignment: CDR1 KGHSH and CDR2 LQKENI. The CDR3 region has the DNA TGTGCCAGCTCACCAGCCGGCACGGAGGGCGAGCAGTACTTC. Its translation is CASSPAGTEGEQYF.

The chain has TRBV9 and TRBJ2-5; maybe TRBD2 (6 bases). Germline V CDR1 and CDR2: SGDLS, YYNGEE. V was trimmed by 3 bases and J by 5 bases, leaving 17 bases between them. The CDR3 totals 15 residues. The CDR3 region is CASSASGWGGETQYF. The CDR3 region has the DNA TGTGCCAGCAGCGCCAGCGGGTGGGGCGGGGAGACCCAGTACTTC.

There are a few counts of this clonotype. V gene TRBV4-1 combines with J gene TRBJ2-6, with no clear D. Germline CDR1 MGHRA, CDR2 YSYEKL. The CDR3 is 17 residues long. Deletions cut 0 bases from V and 0 bases from J, with 9 bases between. The CDR3 DNA sequence: TGCGCCAGCAGCCAAGACGGACCGGTCTCTGGGGCCAACGTCCTGACTTTC. Translating gives CASSQDGPVSGANVLTF.

This chain connects TRBV21-1 to TRBJ2-5. TRBV21-1 is deemed a pseudogene. The CDR3 sequence is 17 residues long. Written as DNA, the CDR3 is TGTGCCAGCAGCAACAGTGCGTCAGTTGGTGGGCAAGAGACCCAGTACTTC. This gives the protein CASSNSASVGGQETQYF.

This clonotype was found a few times. The chain joins TRBV6-2 or TRBV6-3 to TRBJ2-5, with D tentatively TRBD1 (6 bases). This CDR3 contains 15 residues. V gave up 6 bases and J gave up 5 bases, with 19 bases separating them. Per the germline V gene, CDR1 is MNHEY and CDR2 is SVGEGT. The CDR3 DNA reads TGTGCCAGCAGCTCCCCCGCAGGGGATAGGGAGACCCAGTACTTC. Amino acids: CASSSPAGDRETQYF.

As to this clonotype: One end of the junction fails to match germline, which may point to a read error. The chain joins TRBV7-2 to TRBJ2-1; 10 positions match TRBD1. Per the germline V gene, CDR1 is SGHTA and CDR2 is FQGNSA. The CDR3 extends over 15 amino acids. The CDR3 protein is CANSKDRGSYNEQFF. For the CDR3, the DNA is TGTGCCAACAGCAAGGACAGGGGGTCCTACAATGAGCAGTTCTTC.

In this sample, this clonotype turned up a few times. The V gene is TRBV28, the J gene TRBJ2-5; 7 nucleotides agree with TRBD2. The CDR3 totals 18 residues. V shed 2 bases, J shed 5 bases, and the junction held 17 bases outside the gene matches. Germline CDR1 reads MDHEN; CDR2 reads SYDVKM. The CDR3 nucleotides read TGTGCCAGCAGTTTACGTATGGGTTGGGGCGGGAGAGAGGAGACCCAGTACTTC. Encoded protein: CASSLRMGWGGREETQYF.

The rearrangement joins TRBV27 to TRBJ2-1; 10 nucleotides line up with TRBD1. Germline-derived CDR1 and CDR2 are MNHEY and SMNVEV (reference sequence). The junction had 12 bases not matched to a gene; V was cut back by 5 bases and J by 8 bases. The CDR3 has 16 residues. The CDR3, as DNA: TGTGCCAGCAGTCTGCGGGGACAGGGGTACAGGGATGAGCAGTTCTTC. Translation gives CASSLRGQGYRDEQFF.

This chain uses TRBV13 with TRBJ2-7; 11 positions match TRBD1. The V segment lost 4 bases and the J segment 6 bases; nucleotides outside the gene matches: 5. Germline V gives CDR1 PRHDT, CDR2 FYEKMQ (reference sequence). This CDR3 contains 14 residues. The CDR3 protein is CASSSGTGGFEQYF. In nucleotides, the CDR3 is TGTGCCAGCAGCTCAGGGACAGGGGGTTTCGAGCAGTACTTC.

This rearrangement joins TRBV7-6 to TRBJ2-1; tentative D call: TRBD2 (6 bases). CDR1 SGHVS and CDR2 FNYEAQ come from the germline V gene. V lost 1 base and J lost 6, with 13 bases in between. The CDR3 has 15 amino acids. This CDR3 is CASSLVPGRANEQFF. CDR3 DNA sequence: TGTGCCAGCAGCTTAGTGCCCGGGAGAGCCAATGAGCAGTTCTTC. The full variable domain, with the rest looked up from reference TRBV7-6 and TRBJ2-1, is GAGVSQSPRYKVTKRGQDVALRCDPISGHVSLYWYRQALGQGPEFLTYFNYEAQQDKSGLPNDRFSAERPEGSISTLTIQRTEQRDSAMYRCASSLVPGRANEQFFGPGTRLTVL.

The J gene is TRBJ2-7, the V gene TRBV7-9, with D possibly being TRBD2 (5 bases). Deletions cut 3 bases from V and 0 bases from J, with 12 bases between. This CDR3 is built from 15 residues. Germline V CDR1 and CDR2: SEHNR, FQNEAQ (reference sequence). The CDR3 here is CASSLAGARSYEQYF. The CDR3 bases are TGTGCCAGCAGCTTGGCGGGCGCCCGCTCCTACGAGCAGTACTTC.

The chain employs TRBV5-1 and TRBJ2-3; D is unclear. V lost 0 bases, J lost 4 bases, and 6 bases lay in between. From germline, CDR1 is SGHRS and CDR2 YFSETQ. CDR3 size: 13 residues. The CDR3 nucleotides are TGCGCCAGCAGCTTGGCCGAGGCAGATACGCAGTATTTT. Protein: CASSLAEADTQYF.